Below, one T cell receptor (beta chain) is given with its context. No antigen is known for it. Trimming cost V 8 bases and J 3 bases, with 12 bases left between them. CDR1 is SEHNR and CDR2 is FQNEAQ in the germline V gene (reference sequence). The CDR3 runs to 13 residues. A marrow graft followed busulfan-fludarabine conditioning, with cyclophosphamide on days +3 and +4. The entry originates in a study of T cells after posttransplantation cyclophosphamide. Study outcomes and limitations: Donor CD8+ memory clones often dominated recipient blood repertoires at later times. After PTCy, TRB diversity resembled that of CNI/methotrexate controls.

Sequenced by immunoSEQ multiplex PCR; TCRdb stores in-frame clones only, minus some. The sample shows tens of thousands of clones, 78% of them seen only once. The TCR comes from a female patient between 40 and 55 years old who received an allogeneic stem cell transplant from a related donor, was CMV-positive, and had no GVHD. The graft donor may account for some of the T cells. Sequencing used CD4+ T cells sorted from blood, obtained roughly 2,000 days after a stem cell transplant with posttransplant cyclophosphamide. The V and J genes are TRBV7-9 and TRBJ2-3; D is undetermined. The CDR3: CASGRGETDTQYF. DNA of the CDR3: TGTGCCAGCGGCCGCGGAGAAACAGATACGCAGTATTTT.